The 11 T cell receptor beta chains below come from one sample, sequenced in a study of T cell responses to AZD1222 COVID-19 vaccine. TCRdb's table, derived via immunoSEQ multiplex PCR, lists solely in-frame clones and lacks some. The sample has about 150,000 clones, 90% to 95% seen once. Sequenced material: peripheral blood, taken on day 0 of AZD1222 vaccination. These receptors all come from an adult in good health.

This chain connects TRBV19 to TRBJ2-2; 9 bases fit TRBD1. V gave up 5 bases and J gave up 4 bases; unmatched junction bases: 5. There are 15 residues in the CDR3. From germline, CDR1 is LNHDA and CDR2 SQIVND (reference sequence). The CDR3, as DNA: TGTGCCAGTAGTTCAGGACAGGGGACCACCGGGGAGCTGTTTTTT. Translated: CASSSGQGTTGELFF.

V gene TRBV3-1 (or the pseudogene TRBV3-2) combines with J gene TRBJ2-3; tentative D call: TRBD1 (6 bases). Germline assignment: CDR1 LGHDT and CDR2 YNNKEL (reference sequence). The V and J ends lost 4 bases and 0 bases respectively, with 17 bases between them. CDR3 size: 17 residues. The CDR3 loop is CASSRGTGTPSTDTQYF. The CDR3 nucleotides are TGTGCCAGCAGCCGAGGAACCGGGACACCAAGCACAGATACGCAGTATTTT.

In this sample, this clone turned up once. The chain couples TRBV7-9 to TRBJ1-2; TRBD1 is a possible D gene (5 bases). Germline lookup yields CDR1 SEHNR and CDR2 FQNEAQ (reference sequence). The CDR3 has 16 amino acids. V lost 1 base and J lost 5, with 17 bases in between. The CDR3 nucleotides read TGTGCCAGCAGCTTAGTAGGTTCGGGGAGGGGTTATGGCTACACCTTC. Protein sequence: CASSLVGSGRGYGYTF.

This clone came up once. The V gene is TRBV12-5, the J gene TRBJ1-1; unclear D gene. This CDR3 comprises 13 residues. The V and J ends lost 3 bases and 1 base respectively, with 6 bases between them. CDR1 is LGHNT and CDR2 is FRNRAP in the germline V gene. As DNA, the CDR3 is TGTGCTAGTGGTTTTGTAGCGAACACTGAAGCTTTCTTT. It is translated as CASGFVANTEAFF.

The gene calls are TRBV6-2 or TRBV6-3 and TRBJ2-7; D ambiguous. V dropped 4 bases and J dropped 7 bases, with 20 bases sitting between them. CDR3 length equals 15 residues. Germline CDR1 and CDR2: MNHEY and SVGEGT. The CDR3 nucleotides are TGTGCCAGCAGTTCCCAATCCCGGTGGGGTTGGGAGCAGTACTTC. This translates into CASSSQSRWGWEQYF.

This chain joins TRBV5-1 and TRBJ1-2, with no clear D. Trimming left V 4 bases short and J 7 bases short, with 26 bases between. This CDR3 is 17 amino acids long. Germline V gene sequence: CDR1 SGHRS, CDR2 YFSETQ. CDR3 nucleotide sequence: TGCGCCAGCAGCCCACAACAATTTCCCACGACTGACGGTGGCTACACCTTC. Protein product: CASSPQQFPTTDGGYTF.

This chain connects TRBV11-2 to TRBJ2-2; D possibly corresponds to TRBD1 (6 bases). This CDR3 spans 13 amino acids. The germline gives CDR1 SGHAT, CDR2 FQNNGV. V gave up 6 bases and J gave up 6 bases, with 11 bases separating them. CDR3 coding DNA: TGTGCCAGCAGGTGGGGGCGGGCCGGGGAGCTGTTTTTT. Translating gives CASRWGRAGELFF. The whole variable domain, filled in from reference TRBV11-2 and TRBJ2-2, reads EAGVAQSPRYKIIEKRQSVAFWCNPISGHATLYWYQQILGQGPKLLIQFQNNGVVDDSQLPKDRFSAERLKGVDSTLKIQPAKLEDSAVYLCASRWGRAGELFFGEGSRLTVL.

This clone was seen just once. V gene TRBV7-2 combines with J gene TRBJ1-1; D may be TRBD1 (5 bases). CDR3 length: 13 residues. V was shortened by 2 bases and J by 6 bases, with 10 bases between the two germline ends. Per germline, CDR1 SGHTA and CDR2 FQGNSA. CDR3 amino acids: CASSLITGAEAFF. The CDR3 DNA follows: TGTGCCAGCAGCTTAATCACGGGGGCTGAAGCTTTCTTT.

The chain carries TRBV19 and TRBJ1-6; D unresolved. Trimming took off 1 base at V and 8 bases at J, with 9 bases between the two ends. The CDR3 is made up of 14 amino acids. Germline values: CDR1 LNHDA, CDR2 SQIVND (reference sequence). The DNA of the CDR3 is TGTGCCAGTAGTATAGGGGTGGGCCATTCACCCCTCCACTTT. Protein sequence: CASSIGVGHSPLHF. Complete variable domain (other parts from reference TRBV19 and TRBJ1-6): DGGITQSPKYLFRKEGQNVTLSCEQNLNHDAMYWYRQDPGQGLRLIYYSQIVNDFQKGDIAEGYSVSREKKESFPLTVTSAQKNPTAFYLCASSIGVGHSPLHFGNGTRLTVT.

The CDR3 nucleotides are TGTGCCACCGCGGGAAGGGGGGAGCTGTTTTTT. This sequence encodes CATAGRGELFF. This chain connects TRBV28 to TRBJ2-2; TRBD2 might be the D (6 bases). The CDR3 contains 11 residues. Germline lookup yields CDR1 MDHEN and CDR2 SYDVKM. Trimming removed 10 bases from V and 8 bases from J, with 11 bases in between.

The chain has TRBV6-4 and TRBJ1-2; no firm D call. The CDR3 covers 15 residues. The V end lost 0 bases, the J end lost 6 bases, and 14 bases lay between the germline ends. Germline V gene sequence: CDR1 MRHNA, CDR2 SNTAGT. CDR3 nucleotide sequence: TGTGCCAGCAGTGACTCGGGATTATCTTGGCATGGCTACACCTTC. Its translation: CASSDSGLSWHGYTF.